Each of the 12 T cell receptor beta chains below was sequenced from the same sample in a study of long-term antiretroviral therapy in people with HIV. Run at survey level, the immunoSEQ assay was version v3.0. The protocol was immunoSEQ multiplex PCR, while the TCRdb copy is restricted to in-frame clones and leaves out a portion. The sample gives over 15,000 clones, about nine tenths of which show up once; roughly 9% is in the top ten. Here the sequenced sample was unsorted PBMCs, taken 3 years after starting antiretroviral therapy. These receptors came from a middle-aged man with HIV.

The genes are TRBV5-6 and TRBJ1-2; D is uncertain. In germline, CDR1 is SGHDT, CDR2 YYEEEE. Trimming cost V 5 bases and J 0 bases, with 17 bases left between them. The CDR3 is 16 residues long. This CDR3 is CASRTSGPDANYGYTF. Here the CDR3 DNA reads TGTGCCAGCAGGACTTCGGGTCCGGATGCTAACTATGGCTACACCTTC. The full variable domain, its missing parts supplied by reference TRBV5-6 and TRBJ1-2, is DAGVTQSPTHLIKTRGQQVTLRCSPKSGHDTVSWYQQALGQGPQFIFQYYEEEERQRGNFPDRFSGHQFPNYSSELNVNALLLGDSALYLCASRTSGPDANYGYTFGSGTRLTVV.

The V and J genes are TRBV6-1 and TRBJ1-2; D is unresolved. The germline CDR1 and CDR2 sequences are MNHNS and SASEGT. V was pared by 2 bases and J by 2 bases, with 12 bases between. This CDR3 is built from 15 residues. CDR3 DNA sequence: TGTGCCAGCAGTGAATTCCTTACAGTGAACTATGGCTACACCTTC. Encoded protein: CASSEFLTVNYGYTF.

The V call is TRBV29-1, the J call TRBJ2-1; 7 nucleotides agree with TRBD1. The CDR3 sequence is 14 residues long. Germline CDR1 and CDR2: SQVTM and ANQGSEA. V shed 5 bases, J shed 2 bases, and the junction held 6 bases outside the gene matches. CDR3 bases: TGCAGCGTTACCGGGACAGAAGCCTACAATGAGCAGTTCTTC. Translated: CSVTGTEAYNEQFF.

The chain links TRBV5-4 to TRBJ2-2; D ambiguous. Germline-derived CDR1 and CDR2 are SGHNT and YYREEE (reference sequence). Trimming cost V 0 bases and J 6 bases, with 6 bases left between them. This CDR3 has 13 amino acids. The CDR3 DNA reads TGTGCCAGCAGCTTGGACGGGCCCGGGGAGCTGTTTTTT. Translated, it gives CASSLDGPGELFF.

The V call is TRBV6-1, the J call TRBJ1-1; D perhaps matches TRBD1 (5 bases). Germline CDR1 reads MNHNS; CDR2 reads SASEGT. Trimming removed 4 bases from V and 2 bases from J, with 14 bases in between. The CDR3 sequence is 15 residues long. The CDR3 loop is CASSVGTGSNTEAFF. In DNA, the CDR3 is TGTGCCAGCAGTGTAGGGACGGGTAGTAACACTGAAGCTTTCTTT.

This clone was observed a handful of times. The chain uses TRBV5-1 and TRBJ1-1; no definite D call. Germline CDR1 and CDR2: SGHRS and YFSETQ. There are 15 residues in the CDR3. With 2 bases removed from V and 0 bases from J, the gap between germline ends came to 11 bases. In nucleotides, the CDR3 is TGCGCCAGCAGCTTTCTAGGTATCATGAACACTGAAGCTTTCTTT. It yields the protein CASSFLGIMNTEAFF.

The V gene is TRBV7-2, the J gene TRBJ2-1; the match to TRBD2 covers 9 bases. The CDR3 covers 17 residues. CDR1 is SGHTA, CDR2 FQGNSA, per germline. Trimming took 2 bases from V and 4 from J; bases not matched to a gene: 9. DNA for the CDR3: TGTGCCAGCAGCTTAAGCCTCTTAGCGGGGGCTTACAATGAGCAGTTCTTC. This sequence encodes CASSLSLLAGAYNEQFF.

This chain connects TRBV14 to TRBJ2-2; D possibly corresponds to TRBD2 (5 bases). The CDR3 totals 13 residues. Trimming stripped 6 bases from V and 6 bases from J, with 11 bases between. The V gene's germline CDR1 is SGHDN and CDR2 FVKESK. CDR3 in DNA: TGTGCCAGCAGGGGCGGGCCCCCCGGGGAGCTGTTTTTT. This translates into CASRGGPPGELFF. Complete variable domain (other parts from reference TRBV14 and TRBJ2-2): EAGVTQFPSHSVIEKGQTVTLRCDPISGHDNLYWYRRVMGKEIKFLLHFVKESKQDESGMPNNRFLAERTGGTYSTLKVQPAELEDSGVYFCASRGGPPGELFFGEGSRLTVL.

J is TRBJ1-1 and V is TRBV4-2, with D unclear. The V gene's germline CDR1 is LGHNA and CDR2 YNFKEQ. V was trimmed by 1 base and J by 13 bases, leaving 13 bases between them. This CDR3 contains 12 residues. CDR3 sequence: CASSQASSSCFF. DNA of the CDR3: TGTGCCAGCAGCCAAGCGAGCTCAAGCTGTTTCTTT.

V is TRBV11-3 and J is TRBJ2-2; D is uncertain. CDR3 length: 14 amino acids. Per germline, CDR1 SGHNT and CDR2 YENEEA. The V end lost 1 base, the J end lost 2 bases, and 5 bases lay between the germline ends. CDR3: CASSLGDNTGELFF. The CDR3 DNA reads as TGTGCCAGCAGCTTAGGTGATAACACCGGGGAGCTGTTTTTT.

V and J are TRBV10-3 and TRBJ2-6; TRBD2 matches at 9 bases. The CDR3 has 19 amino acids. V trimming: 4 bases; J trimming: 0 bases; junction bases outside the gene matches: 10. Looked up from germline, CDR1 is ENHRY and CDR2 is SYGVKD. CDR3 loop: CAISGGVGTSISGANVLTF. In nucleotides, the CDR3 is TGTGCCATCAGTGGGGGAGTGGGGACTAGCATCTCTGGGGCCAACGTCCTGACTTTC.

The table lists this clone with a count of one. The chain uses TRBV7-6 and TRBJ1-3; TRBD1 matches at 10 bases. The CDR3 consists of 16 residues. With 5 bases clipped from V and 4 bases from J, the junction kept 8 bases outside the gene matches. Per germline, CDR1 SGHVS and CDR2 FNYEAQ. In DNA form, the CDR3 reads TGTGCCAGCAGCCCCCCGGGACAGGGGTCGGGAAACACCATATATTTT. Amino acids: CASSPPGQGSGNTIYF.